A selection of T cell receptor beta chains follows, all from one sample in a study of blood T cell repertoires in COVID-19. Only in-frame clones appear in the TCRdb table, and some are missing; sequencing was by immunoSEQ multiplex PCR. The table lists approximately 290,000 clones, roughly 90% of them singletons. Sequenced input: peripheral blood. Source of these receptors: a man in his thirties or forties with acute or convalescent COVID-19. Both conserved end residues are part of each CDR3.

>TRBV7-9
CASSSTSGRAGEQFF
>TRBV6-6
CASSYTEGLAYGYTF
>TRBV5-6
CASSPRDRVLHEQYF
>TRBV14
CASSQGGTGGARSPLHF
>TRBV11-2
CASSLVQGQPQHF
>TRBV5-1
CASSPGNSGVREAFF
>TRBV7-7
CASSLNWAGRKTQYF
>TRBV5-6
CASSLEGAPRGYTF
>TRBV10-2
CASMPTGGLVGQPQHF
>TRBV19
CASRPDGWGNYGYTF
>TRBV7-8
CASSLTGDYEQYF
>TRBV9
CASSVDIAGLGNEQFF
>TRBV5-1
CASSVTGGDTQYF
>TRBV27
CASGRTSGSNEQFF
>TRBV3-1/TRBV3-2
CASSRWGLAGRGVDTQYF
>TRBV28
CASYTINQPQHF
>TRBV30
CAWSSGTGSNQPQHF
>TRBV7-9
CASTGATAKNTEAFF
>TRBV5-8
CASSLGQGVSGFF
>TRBV4-1
CASSQTYGRANEKLFF
>TRBV27
CASRSSGSDTQYF
>TRBV7-2
CASSLWRGAVDEQFF
>TRBV24-1
CATPLGSGQGMTYEQYF
>TRBV30
CAWSTSQTSYEQYF
>TRBV28
CASRGTGGGGYTF
>TRBV10-1
CASSAREGPNGELFF
>TRBV11-2
CASSNRGLGSGNTIYF
>TRBV5-1
CASSLARVRYNSPLHF
>TRBV11-2
CASSLVAGGQLDTQYF
>TRBV9
CASSFSQGGQPQHF
>TRBV28
CASGGGETQYF
>TRBV19
CATHAGGRNEKLFF
>TRBV7-9
CASNQPSTGGDGYTF
>TRBV6-5
CASSYFLGMSGELFF
>TRBV2
CASKTSDGDTQYF
>TRBV6-5
CASSRGRGGYGELFF
>TRBV5-8
CASSFTLPGQGPNEQFF
>TRBV19
CASSGSDRTDTQYF
>TRBV14
CASSQDRREVRETQYF